Shown below are 21 T cell receptor beta chains from a single sample sequenced in a study of blood T cell repertoires in COVID-19. Assay used: immunoSEQ multiplex PCR; TCRdb lists only in-frame clones, some missing. This sample has a few hundred thousand clones, with about 88% found just once. What was sequenced was peripheral blood. The receptors come from a middle-aged woman who had recovered from COVID-19.

This rearrangement joins TRBV19 to TRBJ1-1; D unclear. This CDR3 is 15 amino acids long. V lost 4 bases and J 6 bases, leaving 18 bases between the germline ends. The germline V gene encodes CDR1 LNHDA and CDR2 SQIVND (reference sequence). The CDR3 DNA sequence: TGTGCCAGTAGTACCACCGTCGGCGCGAGGGCTGAAGCTTTCTTT. Protein sequence: CASSTTVGARAEAFF.

V gene TRBV6-5 combines with J gene TRBJ1-4, with D tentatively TRBD1 (5 bases). CDR3 size: 14 residues. Trimming removed 7 bases at V and 7 bases at J, with 16 bases between. Germline V gene sequence: CDR1 MNHEY, CDR2 SVGAGI. CDR3 nucleotides: TGTGCCAGCAAATTAGACAGCGCAGTTGAAAAACTGTTTTTT. Translating gives CASKLDSAVEKLFF.

The rearrangement links TRBV10-2 to TRBJ2-1, with D tentatively TRBD2 (6 bases). This CDR3 region has 13 residues. The V end was cut by 6 bases, the J end by 8 bases, with 14 bases between. CDR1 and CDR2 (germline): WSHSY, SAAADI. CDR3 sequence reads: CASRWRGAYEQFF. CDR3 DNA: TGCGCCAGCAGGTGGAGGGGAGCGTATGAGCAGTTCTTC.

The V call is TRBV18, the J call TRBJ1-4; 9 positions agree with TRBD1. J gave up 5 bases and V 6 bases, and 4 bases lay outside the gene matches. The CDR3 contains 14 residues. CDR1 KGHSH and CDR2 LQKENI come from the germline V gene. The CDR3, as DNA: TGTGCCAGCTCGCCTGACAGGGGGAATGAAAAACTGTTTTTT. Its protein product is CASSPDRGNEKLFF.

The chain employs TRBV3-1 (or the pseudogene TRBV3-2) and TRBJ2-3, with 14 bases that match TRBD2. This CDR3 is built from 16 residues. The germline V gene has CDR1 LGHDT and CDR2 YNNKEL (reference sequence). The J segment lost 4 bases and the V segment lost 4 bases, leaving 4 bases of the junction unmatched. The CDR3 loop is CASSPRLAGGADTQYF. In nucleotides, the CDR3 is TGTGCCAGCAGCCCTAGACTAGCGGGAGGGGCAGATACGCAGTATTTT.

The chain carries TRBV11-2 and TRBJ2-4; 7 nucleotides align to TRBD1. Unmatched junction bases numbered 4, after V lost 3 bases and J lost 8 bases. The CDR3 is 13 amino acids. Germline CDR1 is SGHAT and CDR2 is FQNNGV. The CDR3 reads CASSFPDRDIQYF. The CDR3 DNA reads as TGTGCCAGCAGCTTCCCCGACAGGGACATTCAGTACTTC.

The V call is TRBV20-1, the J call TRBJ2-3; D is ambiguous. The CDR3 runs to 14 residues. The ends were cut back, 3 bases at V and 2 bases at J, with 12 bases in the middle. Germline CDR1 is DFQATT and CDR2 is SNEGSKA (reference sequence). In nucleotides, the CDR3 is TGCAGTGCTAGTGGGGTTGGGCACACAGATACGCAGTATTTT. This translates into CSASGVGHTDTQYF.

The chain recombines TRBV27 with TRBJ2-1; perhaps TRBD1 as D (6 bases). Germline V lookup: CDR1 MNHEY, CDR2 SMNVEV (reference sequence). Between the trimmed V and J ends, which lost 6 bases and 8 bases, there was a span of 14 bases. The CDR3 loop spans 13 amino acids. The CDR3 here is CASRADRPHEQFF. The CDR3, as DNA: TGTGCCAGCAGAGCTGACAGGCCCCATGAGCAGTTCTTC.

This chain connects TRBV10-2 to TRBJ1-2; no firm D call. V was trimmed by 6 bases and J by 0 bases, leaving 11 bases between them. The CDR3 consists of 14 residues. Germline lookup yields CDR1 WSHSY and CDR2 SAAADI. CDR3 nucleotide sequence: TGCGCCAGCAGGGCGGAAACTACTAACTATGGCTACACCTTC. Amino acid sequence: CASRAETTNYGYTF.

The chain is built from TRBV19 and TRBJ2-2; the match to TRBD1 covers 7 bases. The CDR3 consists of 15 residues. The germline gives CDR1 LNHDA, CDR2 SQIVND (reference sequence). The J segment lost 5 bases and the V segment lost 10 bases, leaving 13 bases of the junction unmatched. CDR3 sequence (DNA): TGTGCCACCCGACCTACAGGGGCCCCAACCGGGGAGCTGTTTTTT. It is translated as CATRPTGAPTGELFF.

This clone has only one observation. The rearrangement joins TRBV6-5 to TRBJ1-2; possible D gene TRBD1, 6 bases. Trimming cost V 0 bases and J 7 bases, with 15 bases left between them. The germline CDR1 and CDR2 sequences are MNHEY and SVGAGI. This CDR3 contains 15 residues. In nucleotides, the CDR3 is TGTGCCAGCAGTTACTCGAGGGCAGGGGCGGGTGGCTACACCTTC. It codes for CASSYSRAGAGGYTF.

This chain's CDR3 is CASSSRTAGNQPQHF. The CDR3 DNA is TGTGCCAGCAGCTCCAGGACGGCGGGGAATCAGCCCCAGCATTTT. The rearrangement uses TRBV7-2 and TRBJ1-5, with D unresolved. Trimming stripped 4 bases from V and 4 bases from J, with 14 bases between. Germline loops: CDR1 SGHTA, CDR2 FQGNSA. The CDR3 extends over 15 amino acids.

The J gene is TRBJ2-5, the V gene TRBV3-1 (or the pseudogene TRBV3-2); TRBD1 matches 9 bases. Germline CDR1 LGHDT, CDR2 YNNKEL (reference sequence). The CDR3 has 15 residues. Trimming at V came to 4 bases and at J to 4 bases, leaving 7 bases not matched to a gene. CDR3 DNA sequence: TGTGCCAGCAGCCCGGACAGGGGCGGTCGAGAGACCCAGTACTTC. It translates to CASSPDRGGRETQYF.

The chain has TRBV4-3 and TRBJ1-1, with D perhaps TRBD1 (5 bases). Deletions cut 1 base from V and 0 bases from J, with 12 bases between. The CDR3 contains 16 residues. Germline V CDR1 and CDR2: LGHNA, YSLEER. The chain's CDR3 is CASSQGLGGMNTEAFF. The CDR3, as DNA: TGCGCCAGCAGCCAAGGTTTGGGGGGGATGAACACTGAAGCTTTCTTT.

The rearrangement links TRBV16 to TRBJ2-7; tentatively, D is TRBD2 (6 bases). The V gene's germline CDR1 is KGHSY and CDR2 FQNENV. The CDR3 contains 14 residues. Between the trimmed V and J ends, which lost 4 bases and 5 bases, there was a span of 15 bases. The CDR3 loop is CASSRGSGVHEQYF. The CDR3 DNA is TGTGCCAGCAGCCGGGGGTCGGGGGTCCACGAGCAGTACTTC.

The chain links TRBV7-9 to TRBJ1-1; 7 bases map to TRBD1. This CDR3 contains 15 residues. With 6 bases clipped from V and 1 base from J, the junction kept 8 bases outside the gene matches. The germline V gene has CDR1 SEHNR and CDR2 FQNEAQ (reference sequence). CDR3 nucleotide sequence: TGTGCCAGCAGTTCCCGGACAGGTGGGAACACTGAAGCTTTCTTT. Translated, it gives CASSSRTGGNTEAFF.

The rearrangement joins TRBV24-1 to TRBJ2-5, with 7 bases that match TRBD2. V was pared by 0 bases and J by 5 bases, with 8 bases of the junction left unmatched. Germline loops: CDR1 KGHDR, CDR2 SFDVKD. The CDR3 has 16 residues. CDR3 loop: CATSDLGRGPGETQYF. CDR3 bases: TGTGCCACCAGTGATTTGGGGAGGGGCCCGGGGGAGACCCAGTACTTC.

The V call is TRBV7-2, the J call TRBJ2-3; 7 bases line up with TRBD2. With 1 base clipped from V and 2 bases from J, the junction kept 9 bases outside the gene matches. The CDR3 has 17 residues. The germline V gene has CDR1 SGHTA and CDR2 FQGNSA. The CDR3 nucleotides are TGTGCCAGCAGCTTAGGGGCTAGCGGAGTCTACACAGATACGCAGTATTTT. This gives the protein CASSLGASGVYTDTQYF.

V gene TRBV23-1 combines with J gene TRBJ1-1; no clear D gene. TRBV23-1 is known as an ORF, though its function is uncertain. The CDR3 is 15 residues long. V dropped 0 bases and J dropped 0 bases, with 8 bases sitting between them. The chain's CDR3 is CASSQSCVLNTEAFF. In DNA, the CDR3 is TGCGCCAGCAGTCAATCGTGCGTCCTGAACACTGAAGCTTTCTTT.

The chain employs TRBV5-6 and TRBJ1-6, with 7 bases that match TRBD1. V lost 6 bases, J lost 5 bases, and 5 bases stayed unmatched. The CDR3 extends over 14 amino acids. The V gene's germline CDR1 is SGHDT and CDR2 YYEEEE. The CDR3 region is CASNTGQNNSPLHF. Written as DNA, the CDR3 is TGTGCCAGCAACACGGGACAGAATAATTCACCCCTCCACTTT.

Here the CDR3 reads CASSSRYSNQPQHF. CDR3 sequence (DNA): TGTGCCAGCAGTTCCAGATATAGCAATCAGCCCCAGCATTTT. This sequence joins TRBV28 and TRBJ1-5; no reliable D call. Germline loops: CDR1 MDHEN, CDR2 SYDVKM. With 4 bases removed from V and 0 bases from J, the gap between germline ends came to 7 bases. This CDR3 has 14 residues.